The clone carrying this T cell receptor (beta chain) was counted between two and nine times. This record belongs to a study of human T cells and chemical hapten exposure. TCRdb called the RACE reads again in MiXCR, with one record for every CDR3 protein. This sample has 75,000 to 95,000 distinct CDR3 sequences; 10% to 15% occur once, and the top ten carry under 4%. Indicated time point: patch test 1, 2 weeks after DPC sensitization. This sample's treatment: therapeutic diphenylcyclopropenone sensitization with weekly scalp DPC. V was cut by 2 bases and J by 2 bases, with 20 bases left in between. The CDR3 is made up of 18 amino acids. In germline, CDR1 is SGHTA, CDR2 FQGNSA.

The chain joins TRBV7-2 to TRBJ2-3; D not certain. Source: whole blood, taken in connection with sensitization to the hapten diphenylcyclopropenone (DPC). The receptor was isolated from an older woman with alopecia areata. Some clones in this sample may be carry-over from other donors' samples. The CDR3 loop is CASSLNAPVVFPTDTQYF. The CDR3 DNA reads TGTGCCAGCAGCTTAAACGCCCCCGTGGTTTTCCCCACAGATACGCAGTATTTT.